This note documents a single TCR beta chain sequence. The germline V gene encodes CDR1 MNHNY and CDR2 SVGAGI (reference sequence). The CDR3 has 13 amino acids. Trimming took 2 bases from V and 6 from J, leaving 8 bases between them. Some clones are missing from TCRdb's copy, which holds only in-frame ones; the method was immunoSEQ multiplex PCR. The repertoire includes around 40,000 clones, 88% of them detected once, and approximately 12% sits in the top ten. These data are taken from a study of OX40 agonist ivuxolimab in advanced cancers. The chain recombines TRBV6-6 with TRBJ1-5; D unclear. The sequencing here drew on CD4+ or CD8+ T cells sorted from blood, taken in a trial of the OX40 agonist ivuxolimab. The clonotype was recovered from an adult with an advanced solid tumor such as melanoma, head and neck, liver or kidney cancer. The CDR3 DNA reads as TGTGCCAGCAGTTACGGCAGGACTCAGCCCCAGCATTTT. Amino acid sequence: CASSYGRTQPQHF.